The 23 T cell receptor beta chains presented below share a single source sample, sequenced in a study of T cell clonality in common variable immunodeficiency. Data came from immunoSEQ multiplex PCR; TCRdb stores just in-frame clones and leaves some out. There are fewer than 70,000 clones in the sample, none observed a single time. Sequenced: peripheral blood mononuclear cells. All receptors come from a person aged 18 to 75 in good health.

This clone was seen repeatedly, ten times or more. Read sequence stops 3 residues before the CDR3 end, and the germline J gene provides the missing end. The chain links TRBV3-1 (or the pseudogene TRBV3-2) to TRBJ2-3; weak D call: TRBD2 (6 bases). Germline loops: CDR1 LGHDT, CDR2 YNNKEL (reference sequence). Between the trimmed V and J ends, which lost 4 bases and 2 bases, there was a span of 16 bases. This CDR3 comprises 16 residues. The CDR3 sequence: CASSRGLTENTDTQYF. The CDR3 DNA, read in part, is TGTGCCAGCAGCCGTGGACTAACCGAGAACACAGATACG.

This clone was seen ten or more times. The read halts 3 residues ahead of the CDR3 end, with the missing end drawn from the germline J gene. The chain joins TRBV12-3 or TRBV12-4 to TRBJ2-1, with 9 bases lining up with TRBD2. V was pared by 2 bases and J by 8 bases, with 7 bases of the junction left unmatched. The CDR3 length is 15 residues. The covered CDR3 bases are TGTGCCAGCAGTTTAAGAAGCGGGGGGATGCATGAG. Amino acids: CASSLRSGGMHE. In full, the CDR3 reads CASSLRSGGMHEQFF.

This clone appeared many times. The CDR3 is cut off 3 residues early in the read; its end comes from the germline J gene. The V call is TRBV20-1, the J call TRBJ1-2; D is unclear. This CDR3 comprises 15 residues. CDR1 is DFQATT and CDR2 is SNEGSKA in the germline V gene (reference sequence). V was trimmed by 1 base and J by 5 bases, leaving 17 bases between them. Here the CDR3 reads CSARALEGEGYGYTF. The CDR3 bases that were read are TGCAGTGCTAGAGCCTTAGAAGGAGAAGGGTATGGC.

This clone was seen repeatedly, ten times or more. The CDR3 end falls 3 residues outside the read, so it is completed with the germline J gene. The chain joins TRBV5-1 to TRBJ1-1; weak D call: TRBD1 (6 bases). The CDR3 runs 14 residues. Germline lookup yields CDR1 SGHRS and CDR2 YFSETQ. V shed 7 bases and J shed 0 bases, with 13 bases lying between them. The CDR3 here is CASSVQGLNTEAFF. Incomplete CDR3 DNA: TGCGCCAGCTCAGTCCAGGGGCTGAACACTGAA.

This clone was found many times. The read gets to within 3 residues of the CDR3 end, and the germline J gene fills in the rest. The chain is built from TRBV11-2 and TRBJ2-1; no reliable D call. This CDR3 has 13 residues. Trimming stripped 0 bases from V and 6 bases from J, with 6 bases between. Germline V CDR1 and CDR2: SGHAT, FQNNGV. The CDR3 protein is CASSLDRVNEQFF. The DNA read from the CDR3 is TGTGCCAGCAGCTTAGATAGGGTCAATGAG.

This clone was found many times. The sequenced fragment ends 3 residues before the CDR3 boundary, so the rest is inferred from the germline J gene. This chain uses TRBV9 with TRBJ2-1; D might be TRBD1 (5 bases). Deletions cut 0 bases from V and 1 base from J, with 14 bases between. The V gene's germline CDR1 is SGDLS and CDR2 YYNGEE. This CDR3 is built from 17 residues. The CDR3 spells CASSVGPDQGSYNEQFF. The DNA read from the CDR3 is TGTGCCAGCAGCGTAGGACCCGACCAGGGATCCTACAATGAG.

This clone showed up many times. The sequence runs out 3 residues before the end of the CDR3; the remainder is reconstructed from the germline J gene. This chain uses TRBV29-1 with TRBJ2-7; TRBD2 aligns across 13 bases. Trimming removed 3 bases from V and 2 bases from J; junction bases left unmatched: 7. Germline-derived CDR1 and CDR2 are SQVTM and ANQGSEA. The CDR3 has 16 residues. The sequenced part of the CDR3 DNA is TGCAGCGTTGAGGACCCCACTAGCGGGAGGGCCTACGAG. It specifies CSVEDPTSGRAYE. From start to end, the CDR3 is CSVEDPTSGRAYEQYF.

In this sample, this clone turned up a few times. The read finishes 3 residues shy of the CDR3 end, and the germline J gene is used to complete it. V gene TRBV5-3 combines with J gene TRBJ1-5; D not resolved. TRBV5-3 is identified as an open reading frame with a role that is uncertain. V was pared by 1 base and J by 2 bases, with 10 bases between. The CDR3 covers 15 residues. Partial CDR3 DNA: TGTGCCAGAAGCTTGTTTTACGGTTGCAATCAGCCC. Its translation is CARSLFYGCNQP. The whole CDR3 protein reads CARSLFYGCNQPQHF.

As for this clone: The read finishes 3 residues shy of the CDR3 end, and the germline J gene is used to complete it. The rearrangement uses TRBV19 and TRBJ2-7; D may be TRBD1 (6 bases). Trimming pared 5 bases from V and 3 bases from J, leaving 14 bases between. Germline-derived CDR1 and CDR2 are LNHDA and SQIVND (reference sequence). The CDR3 extends over 14 amino acids. The CDR3 bases that were read are TGTGCCAGTAGTCCTCCAGGGGTCGGCTACGAG. Amino acids: CASSPPGVGYE. The entire CDR3 is CASSPPGVGYEQYF.

This clone was found many times. The CDR3 goes on 3 residues after the read ends, and that part is filled in from the germline J gene. The V and J genes are TRBV16 and TRBJ1-5; no firm D call. The CDR3 length is 14 residues. The V end lost 1 base, the J end lost 7 bases, and 11 bases lay between the germline ends. CDR1 and CDR2 (germline): KGHSY, FQNENV. The part of the CDR3 DNA that was read is TGTGCCAGCAGCCAATGGACGGGGAAACAGCCC. Translation: CASSQWTGKQP. The whole CDR3 is CASSQWTGKQPQHF.

Many counts were recorded for this clone. With the read ending 3 residues before the CDR3 end, the germline J gene is used to fill in that end. The chain employs TRBV7-2 and TRBJ2-5; 13 nucleotides agree with TRBD2. There are 17 residues in the CDR3. CDR1 and CDR2 (germline): SGHTA, FQGNSA. V shed 0 bases and J 5 bases; nucleotides not matched to a gene: 6. The CDR3 region is CASSLAPGTSGKETQYF. The CDR3 bases that were read are TGTGCCAGCAGCTTAGCCCCCGGGACTAGCGGGAAGGAGACC.

This clone was seen many times. The read is 3 residues too short to cover the CDR3 end, so that end is filled in from the germline J gene. The V and J genes are TRBV20-1 and TRBJ1-2; 9 bases fit TRBD1. The ends lost 0 bases at V and 4 bases at J; junction bases unmatched: 6. Germline loops: CDR1 DFQATT, CDR2 SNEGSKA (reference sequence). The CDR3 loop spans 15 amino acids. The CDR3 spells CSARDRRQGVYGYTF. The DNA read from the CDR3 is TGCAGTGCTAGAGATCGGAGACAGGGGGTCTATGGC.

This clone was detected ten times or more. The CDR3 end lies 3 residues beyond the end of the read and is filled in from the germline J gene. J is TRBJ1-1 and V is TRBV5-1; tentatively, D is TRBD1 (6 bases). Trimming cost V 3 bases and J 2 bases, with 17 bases left between them. CDR1 is SGHRS, CDR2 YFSETQ, per germline. The CDR3 spans 16 residues. The DNA read from the CDR3 is TGCGCCAGCAGCTCGGGGGGCCAGGGGCTTAACACTGAA. Amino acid sequence: CASSSGGQGLNTE. The entire CDR3 protein reads CASSSGGQGLNTEAFF.

Many counts were recorded for this clone. The read stops 3 residues short of the end of the CDR3; the missing end is completed from the germline J gene. The chain employs TRBV7-2 and TRBJ1-3; TRBD1 is a possible D gene (6 bases). The CDR3 totals 15 residues. Germline V CDR1 and CDR2: SGHTA, FQGNSA. V was trimmed by 5 bases and J by 0 bases, leaving 11 bases between them. CDR3 bases read: TGTGCCAGCAGCGGGGGCACTAACTCTGGAAACACC. Encoded protein: CASSGGTNSGNT. The complete CDR3 protein is CASSGGTNSGNTIYF.

In its sample, this clone was seen many times. Read data end 3 residues before the CDR3 end; the end is taken from the germline J gene. This chain joins TRBV20-1 and TRBJ1-4, with 8 positions matching TRBD1. V shed 5 bases and J 0 bases; nucleotides not matched to a gene: 11. The CDR3 is 17 amino acids. The germline gives CDR1 DFQATT, CDR2 SNEGSKA (reference sequence). This CDR3 is CSAAPDRGKATNEKLFF. The CDR3 bases that were read are TGCAGTGCTGCCCCCGACAGGGGTAAAGCAACTAATGAAAAA.

This clone was observed many times. The CDR3 end is not reached by the read, which stops 3 residues before it; the germline J gene fills it in. The gene calls are TRBV20-1 and TRBJ2-3, with D perhaps TRBD1 (5 bases). The CDR3 sequence is 15 residues long. Trimming removed 4 bases at V and 1 base at J, with 15 bases between. Germline values: CDR1 DFQATT, CDR2 SNEGSKA (reference sequence). This CDR3 is CSAILTVLGTDTQYF. The DNA read from the CDR3 is TGCAGTGCTATTTTGACAGTCCTGGGCACAGATACG.

This clone has only a few counts. The read gets to within 3 residues of the CDR3 end, and the germline J gene fills in the rest. V is TRBV19 and J is TRBJ2-3; TRBD1 is a possible D gene (6 bases). The CDR3 extends over 15 amino acids. Trimming shortened V by 9 bases and J by 0 bases, and 16 bases separated the two germline ends. Germline values: CDR1 LNHDA, CDR2 SQIVND (reference sequence). The CDR3 DNA, read in part, is TGTGCCAGCAGATCAGGGGCCGCAAGCACAGATACG. Translated, it gives CASRSGAASTDT. The complete CDR3 reads CASRSGAASTDTQYF.

This clone was detected ten times or more. The CDR3 end falls 3 residues outside the read, so it is completed with the germline J gene. The chain employs TRBV19 and TRBJ2-7; 14 bases fit TRBD2. Germline trimming cut 4 bases from V and 4 bases from J; bases unmatched to any gene: 15. Germline V gene sequence: CDR1 LNHDA, CDR2 SQIVND (reference sequence). CDR3 length equals 19 residues. The DNA read from the CDR3 is TGTGCCAGTAGTACCCTACAAGGACTAGCGGGAGGCTCGGATTACGAG. This codes for CASSTLQGLAGGSDYE. From start to end, the CDR3 is CASSTLQGLAGGSDYEQYF.

This clone was found a few times. The read terminates 3 residues ahead of where the CDR3 ends, so the germline J gene completes it. The V call is TRBV5-1, the J call TRBJ2-3, with D unclear. The CDR3 runs to 16 residues. Trimming pared 0 bases from V and 1 base from J, leaving 12 bases between. The germline V gene encodes CDR1 SGHRS and CDR2 YFSETQ. CDR3 region: CASSLVASSGTDTQYF. The DNA read from the CDR3 is TGCGCCAGCAGCTTGGTAGCCAGCTCTGGCACAGATACG.

Ten or more counts support this clone. Partial CDR3 DNA: TGTGCCAGTAGTATAGACCCTCGGGACAGGGTTGATCAGCCC. It encodes CASSIDPRDRVDQP. The entire CDR3 is CASSIDPRDRVDQPQHF. The chain joins TRBV19 to TRBJ1-5, with 9 bases matching TRBD1. The read falls 3 residues short of the CDR3 end, and the missing part is taken from the germline J gene. There are 17 residues in the CDR3. Germline CDR1 reads LNHDA; CDR2 reads SQIVND (reference sequence). J lost 5 bases, V lost 0 bases, and 8 bases had no gene match.

This clone has at least ten counts. The observed sequence ends 3 residues before the CDR3 terminus, with the missing tail filled in from the germline J gene. V usage is TRBV7-9 and J usage is TRBJ1-5, with 7 bases that match TRBD1. The CDR3 runs to 14 residues. CDR1 SEHNR and CDR2 FQNEAQ come from the germline V gene (reference sequence). With 6 bases clipped from V and 9 bases from J, the junction kept 11 bases outside the gene matches. Partial CDR3 DNA: TGTGCCAGCAGTCGGGACAGTCCCTTGGGGCCC. Amino acid sequence: CASSRDSPLGP. In full, the CDR3 reads CASSRDSPLGPQHF.

This clone appeared many times. The DNA ends 3 residues before the CDR3 does, and the rest of the CDR3 is filled in from the germline J gene. This chain uses TRBV2 with TRBJ1-4; TRBD1 might be the D (6 bases). The CDR3 loop spans 14 amino acids. V shed 3 bases and J shed 8 bases, with 13 bases lying between them. Germline values: CDR1 SNHLY, CDR2 FYNNEI. The CDR3: CASSEDSGGEKLFF. The part of the CDR3 DNA that was read is TGTGCCAGCAGTGAGGACTCGGGGGGCGAAAAA.

In its sample, this clone was seen many times. Coverage ceases 3 residues before the CDR3 finishes, and the germline J gene fills in the end. The chain recombines TRBV5-1 with TRBJ2-7; TRBD2 aligns across 9 bases. Germline V gene sequence: CDR1 SGHRS, CDR2 YFSETQ. V dropped 4 bases and J dropped 5; count of bases not matched to a gene: 10. CDR3 length equals 15 residues. The CDR3 here is CASSLNIAGVNEQYF. The covered CDR3 bases are TGCGCCAGCAGCCTCAATATAGCGGGAGTCAACGAG.